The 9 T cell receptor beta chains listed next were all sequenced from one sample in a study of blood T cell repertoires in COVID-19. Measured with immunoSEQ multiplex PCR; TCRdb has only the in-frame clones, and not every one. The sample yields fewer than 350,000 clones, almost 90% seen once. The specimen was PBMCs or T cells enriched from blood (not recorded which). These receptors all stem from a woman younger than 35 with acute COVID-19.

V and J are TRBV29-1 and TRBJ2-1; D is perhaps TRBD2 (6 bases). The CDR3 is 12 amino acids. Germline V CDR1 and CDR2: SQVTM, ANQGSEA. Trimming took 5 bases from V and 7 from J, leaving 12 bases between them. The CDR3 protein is CSVRLLANEQFF. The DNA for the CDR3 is TGCAGCGTTCGGCTTCTAGCGAATGAGCAGTTCTTC.

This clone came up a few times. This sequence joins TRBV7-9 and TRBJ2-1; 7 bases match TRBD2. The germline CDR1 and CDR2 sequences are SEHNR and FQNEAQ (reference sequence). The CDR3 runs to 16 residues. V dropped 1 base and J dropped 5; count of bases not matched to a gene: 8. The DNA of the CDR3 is TGTGCCAGCAGCTTAGTAGTGGGAGGGCCCCACAATGAGCAGTTCTTC. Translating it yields CASSLVVGGPHNEQFF.

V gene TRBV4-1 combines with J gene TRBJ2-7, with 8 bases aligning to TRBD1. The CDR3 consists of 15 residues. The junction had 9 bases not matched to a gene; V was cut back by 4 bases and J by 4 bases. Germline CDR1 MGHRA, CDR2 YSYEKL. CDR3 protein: CASSLEGDRPYEQYF. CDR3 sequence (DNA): TGCGCCAGCAGCCTCGAGGGGGACAGGCCTTACGAGCAGTACTTC.

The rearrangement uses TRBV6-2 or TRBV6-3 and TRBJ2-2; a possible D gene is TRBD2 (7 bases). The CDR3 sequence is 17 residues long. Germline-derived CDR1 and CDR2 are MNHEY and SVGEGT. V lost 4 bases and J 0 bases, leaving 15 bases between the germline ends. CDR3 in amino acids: CASSSPWGGANTGELFF. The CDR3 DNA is TGTGCCAGCAGTTCCCCGTGGGGGGGCGCGAACACCGGGGAGCTGTTTTTT.

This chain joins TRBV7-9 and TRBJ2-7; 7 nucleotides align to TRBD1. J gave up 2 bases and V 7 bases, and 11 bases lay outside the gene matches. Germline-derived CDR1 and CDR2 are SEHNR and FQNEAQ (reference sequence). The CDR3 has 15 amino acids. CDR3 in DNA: TGTGCCAGCAATCAAGACCGGGACAGCCCCTACGAGCAGTACTTC. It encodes CASNQDRDSPYEQYF.

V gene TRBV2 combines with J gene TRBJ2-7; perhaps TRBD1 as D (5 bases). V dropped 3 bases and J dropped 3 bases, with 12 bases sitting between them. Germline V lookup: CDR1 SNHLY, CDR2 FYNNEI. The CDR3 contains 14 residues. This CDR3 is CASSDDSGYYEQYF. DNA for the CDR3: TGTGCCAGCAGTGACGACAGTGGTTACTACGAGCAGTACTTC.

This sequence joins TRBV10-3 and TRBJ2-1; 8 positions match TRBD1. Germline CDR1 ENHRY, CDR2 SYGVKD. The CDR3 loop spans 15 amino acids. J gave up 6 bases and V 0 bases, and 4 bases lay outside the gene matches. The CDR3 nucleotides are TGTGCCATCAGTGAGTCGGACAGGGAGACCAATGAGCAGTTCTTC. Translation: CAISESDRETNEQFF.

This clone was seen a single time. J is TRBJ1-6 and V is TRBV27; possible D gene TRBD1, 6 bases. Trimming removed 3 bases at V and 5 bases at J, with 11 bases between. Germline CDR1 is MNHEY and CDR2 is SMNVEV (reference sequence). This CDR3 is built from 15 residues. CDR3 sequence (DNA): TGTGCCAGCAGTTTCTACAGGGCGGATAATTCACCCCTCCACTTT. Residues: CASSFYRADNSPLHF.

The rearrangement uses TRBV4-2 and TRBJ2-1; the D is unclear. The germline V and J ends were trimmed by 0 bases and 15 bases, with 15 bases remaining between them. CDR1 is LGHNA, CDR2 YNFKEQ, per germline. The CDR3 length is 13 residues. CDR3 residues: CASSQDRFVPGFF. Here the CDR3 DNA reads TGTGCCAGCAGCCAAGATCGTTTTGTACCCGGGTTCTTC.